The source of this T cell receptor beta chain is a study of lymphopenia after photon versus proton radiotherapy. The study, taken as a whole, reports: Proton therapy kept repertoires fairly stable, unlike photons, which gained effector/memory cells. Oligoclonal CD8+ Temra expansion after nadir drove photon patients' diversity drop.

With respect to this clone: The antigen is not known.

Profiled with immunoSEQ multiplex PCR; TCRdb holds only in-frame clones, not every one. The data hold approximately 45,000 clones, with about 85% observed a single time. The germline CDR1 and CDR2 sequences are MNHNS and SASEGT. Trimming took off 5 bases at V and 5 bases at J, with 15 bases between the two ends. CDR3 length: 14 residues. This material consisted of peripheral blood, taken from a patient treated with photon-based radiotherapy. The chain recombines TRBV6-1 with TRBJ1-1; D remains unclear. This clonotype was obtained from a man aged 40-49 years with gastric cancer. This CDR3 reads CASSSTWDGTEAFF. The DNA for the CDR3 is TGTGCCAGCAGTTCGACCTGGGATGGGACTGAAGCTTTCTTT.